This T cell receptor beta chain is drawn from a study of blood T cell repertoires in COVID-19. CDR1 and CDR2 from the germline V gene are LGHNA and YSLEER. V shed 1 base and J shed 1 base, with 10 bases lying between them. This CDR3 has 15 amino acids. TCRdb's table, derived via immunoSEQ multiplex PCR, lists solely in-frame clones and lacks some. This sample has approximately 140,000 clones, with roughly 90% found just once. The chain couples TRBV4-3 to TRBJ2-5; D is uncertain. Sequences were obtained from peripheral blood. This receptor was identified in a man aged 70 or older with active COVID-19. This CDR3 is CASSQAHAAQETQYF. The CDR3 region has the DNA TGCGCCAGCAGCCAAGCTCACGCGGCCCAAGAGACCCAGTACTTC.